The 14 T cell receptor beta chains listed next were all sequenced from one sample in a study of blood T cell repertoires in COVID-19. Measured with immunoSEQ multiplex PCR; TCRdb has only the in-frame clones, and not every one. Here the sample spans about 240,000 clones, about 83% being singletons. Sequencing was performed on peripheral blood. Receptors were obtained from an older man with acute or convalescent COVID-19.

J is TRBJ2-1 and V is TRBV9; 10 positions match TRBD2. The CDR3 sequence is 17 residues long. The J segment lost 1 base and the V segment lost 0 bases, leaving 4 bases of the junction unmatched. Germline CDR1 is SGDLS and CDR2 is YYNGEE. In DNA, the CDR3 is TGTGCCAGCAGCGTAGATGGGGGACTAGCGTCCTACAATGAGCAGTTCTTC. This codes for CASSVDGGLASYNEQFF.

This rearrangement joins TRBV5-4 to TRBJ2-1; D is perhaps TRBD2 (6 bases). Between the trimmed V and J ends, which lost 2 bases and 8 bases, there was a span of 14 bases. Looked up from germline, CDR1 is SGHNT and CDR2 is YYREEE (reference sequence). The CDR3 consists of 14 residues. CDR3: CASSFKAGNDEQFF. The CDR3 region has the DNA TGTGCCAGCAGCTTCAAAGCGGGTAACGATGAGCAGTTCTTC.

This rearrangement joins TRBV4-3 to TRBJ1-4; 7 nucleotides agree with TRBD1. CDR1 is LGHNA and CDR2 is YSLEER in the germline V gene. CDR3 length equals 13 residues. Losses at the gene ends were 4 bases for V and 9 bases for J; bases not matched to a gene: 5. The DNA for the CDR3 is TGCGCCAGCAGCCTGGACAGGTCTAAAAAACTGTTTTTT. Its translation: CASSLDRSKKLFF.

CDR3 sequence reads: CASSFRTGGSYEQYF. CDR3 nucleotide sequence: TGTGCCAGCAGTTTTAGAACAGGGGGCTCGTACGAGCAGTACTTC. The chain combines TRBV27 with TRBJ2-7; 9 bases map to TRBD1. Germline-derived CDR1 and CDR2 are MNHEY and SMNVEV (reference sequence). The CDR3 runs 15 residues. Trimming removed 3 bases from V and 4 bases from J; junction bases left unmatched: 7.

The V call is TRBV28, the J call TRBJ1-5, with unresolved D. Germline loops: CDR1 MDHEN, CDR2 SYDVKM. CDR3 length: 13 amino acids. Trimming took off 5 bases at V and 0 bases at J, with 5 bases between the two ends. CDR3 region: CASSQISNQPQHF. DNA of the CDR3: TGTGCCAGCAGTCAGATTAGCAATCAGCCCCAGCATTTT.

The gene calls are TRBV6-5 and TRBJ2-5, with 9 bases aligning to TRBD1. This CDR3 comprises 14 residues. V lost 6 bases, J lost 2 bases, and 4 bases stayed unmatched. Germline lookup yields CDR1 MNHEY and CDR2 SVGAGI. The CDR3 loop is CASRGTGPQETQYF. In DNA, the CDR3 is TGTGCCAGCAGGGGGACAGGGCCTCAAGAGACCCAGTACTTC.

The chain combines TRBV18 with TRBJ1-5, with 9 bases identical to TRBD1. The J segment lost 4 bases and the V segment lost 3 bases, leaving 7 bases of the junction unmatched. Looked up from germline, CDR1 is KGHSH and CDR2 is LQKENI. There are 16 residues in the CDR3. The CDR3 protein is CASSPGTGRGNQPQHF. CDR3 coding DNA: TGTGCCAGCTCACCCGGGACAGGGCGGGGGAATCAGCCCCAGCATTTT.

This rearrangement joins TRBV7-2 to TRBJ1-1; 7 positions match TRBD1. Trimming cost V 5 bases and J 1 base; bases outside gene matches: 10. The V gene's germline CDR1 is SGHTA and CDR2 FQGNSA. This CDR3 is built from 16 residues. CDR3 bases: TGTGCCAGCAGCAGCCCCAGGACAGGCAGGAACACTGAAGCTTTCTTT. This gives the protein CASSSPRTGRNTEAFF.

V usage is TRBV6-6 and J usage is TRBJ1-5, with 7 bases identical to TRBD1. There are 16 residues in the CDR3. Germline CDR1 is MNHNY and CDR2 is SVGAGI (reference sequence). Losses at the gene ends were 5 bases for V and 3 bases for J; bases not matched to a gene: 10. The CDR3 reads CASSGSTGALNQPQHF. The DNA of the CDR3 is TGTGCCAGCAGTGGTTCTACAGGGGCCCTCAATCAGCCCCAGCATTTT.

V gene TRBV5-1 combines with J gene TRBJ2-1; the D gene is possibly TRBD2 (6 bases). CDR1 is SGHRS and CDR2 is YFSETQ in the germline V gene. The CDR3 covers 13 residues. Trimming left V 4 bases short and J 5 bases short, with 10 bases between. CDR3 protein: CASSGGTDNEQFF. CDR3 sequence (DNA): TGCGCCAGCAGCGGCGGGACTGACAATGAGCAGTTCTTC.

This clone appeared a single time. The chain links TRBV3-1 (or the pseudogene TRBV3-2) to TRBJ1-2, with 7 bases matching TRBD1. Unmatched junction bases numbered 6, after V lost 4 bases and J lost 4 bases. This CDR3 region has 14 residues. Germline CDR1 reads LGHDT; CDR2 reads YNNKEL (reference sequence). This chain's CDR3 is CASSLTGDSYGYTF. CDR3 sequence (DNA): TGTGCCAGCAGCCTTACAGGGGACAGCTATGGCTACACCTTC.

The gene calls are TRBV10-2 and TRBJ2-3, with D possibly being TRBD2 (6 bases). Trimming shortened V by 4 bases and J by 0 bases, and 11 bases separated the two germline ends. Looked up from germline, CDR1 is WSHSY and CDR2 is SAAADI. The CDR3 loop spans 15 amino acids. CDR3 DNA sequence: TGCGCCAGCAGTGCTTCGGGGACTAGCACAGATACGCAGTATTTT. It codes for CASSASGTSTDTQYF.

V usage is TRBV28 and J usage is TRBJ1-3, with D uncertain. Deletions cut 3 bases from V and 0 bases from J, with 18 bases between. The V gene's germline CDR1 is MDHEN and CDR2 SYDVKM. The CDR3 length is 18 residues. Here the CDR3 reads CASSLALDGFSSGNTIYF. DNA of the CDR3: TGTGCCAGCAGTTTGGCCCTAGATGGGTTCAGCTCTGGAAACACCATATATTTT.

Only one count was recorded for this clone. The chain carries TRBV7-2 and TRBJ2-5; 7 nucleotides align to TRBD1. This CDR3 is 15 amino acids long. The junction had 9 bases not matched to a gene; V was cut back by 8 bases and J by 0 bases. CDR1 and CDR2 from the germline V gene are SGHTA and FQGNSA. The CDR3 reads CASSLQGLYQETQYF. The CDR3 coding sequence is TGTGCCAGCTCACTACAGGGGCTGTACCAAGAGACCCAGTACTTC.